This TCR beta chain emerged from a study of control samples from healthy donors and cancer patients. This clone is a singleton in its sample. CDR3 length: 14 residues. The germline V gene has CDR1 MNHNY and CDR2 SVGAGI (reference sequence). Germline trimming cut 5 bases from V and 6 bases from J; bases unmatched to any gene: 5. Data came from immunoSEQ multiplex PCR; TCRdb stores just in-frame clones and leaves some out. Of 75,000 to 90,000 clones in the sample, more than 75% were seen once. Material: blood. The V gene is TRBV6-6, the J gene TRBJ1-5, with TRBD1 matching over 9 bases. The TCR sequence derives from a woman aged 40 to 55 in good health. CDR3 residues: CASSIQGAVQPQHF. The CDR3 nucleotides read TGTGCCAGCAGTATACAGGGGGCGGTTCAGCCCCAGCATTTT.